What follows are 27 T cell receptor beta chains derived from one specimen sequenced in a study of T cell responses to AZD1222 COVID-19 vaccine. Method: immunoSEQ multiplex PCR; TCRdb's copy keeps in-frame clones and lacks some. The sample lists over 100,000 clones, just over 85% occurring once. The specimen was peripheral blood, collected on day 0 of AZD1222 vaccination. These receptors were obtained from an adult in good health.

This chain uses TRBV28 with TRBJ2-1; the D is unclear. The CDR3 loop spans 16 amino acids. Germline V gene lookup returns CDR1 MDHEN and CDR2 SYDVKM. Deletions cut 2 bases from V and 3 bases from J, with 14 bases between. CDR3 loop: CASSLEWTAVYNEQFF. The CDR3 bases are TGTGCCAGCAGTTTAGAATGGACGGCCGTCTACAATGAGCAGTTCTTC.

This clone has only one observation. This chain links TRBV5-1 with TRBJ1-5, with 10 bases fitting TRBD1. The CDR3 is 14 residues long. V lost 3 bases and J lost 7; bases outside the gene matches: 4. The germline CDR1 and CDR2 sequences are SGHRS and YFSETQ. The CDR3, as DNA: TGCGCCAGCAGCTCGGGACAGGGGAACCAGCCCCAGCATTTT. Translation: CASSSGQGNQPQHF. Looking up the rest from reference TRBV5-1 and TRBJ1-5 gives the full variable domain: KAGVTQTPRYLIKTRGQQVTLSCSPISGHRSVSWYQQTPGQGLQFLFEYFSETQRNKGNFPGRFSGRQFSNSRSEMNVSTLELGDSALYLCASSSGQGNQPQHFGDGTRLSIL.

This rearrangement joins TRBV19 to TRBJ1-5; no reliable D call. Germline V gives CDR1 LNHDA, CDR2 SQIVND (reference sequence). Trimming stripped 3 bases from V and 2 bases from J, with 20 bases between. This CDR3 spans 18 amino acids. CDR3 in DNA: TGTGCCAGTAGTATCCCCCAGGTCGAGTGGAATGGCAATCAGCCCCAGCATTTT. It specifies CASSIPQVEWNGNQPQHF.

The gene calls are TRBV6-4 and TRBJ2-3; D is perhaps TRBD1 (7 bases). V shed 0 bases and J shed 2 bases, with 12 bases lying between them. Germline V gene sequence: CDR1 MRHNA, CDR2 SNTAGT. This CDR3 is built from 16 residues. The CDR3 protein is CASSDSGGTATDTQYF. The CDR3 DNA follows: TGTGCCAGCAGTGACTCAGGCGGGACAGCCACAGATACGCAGTATTTT.

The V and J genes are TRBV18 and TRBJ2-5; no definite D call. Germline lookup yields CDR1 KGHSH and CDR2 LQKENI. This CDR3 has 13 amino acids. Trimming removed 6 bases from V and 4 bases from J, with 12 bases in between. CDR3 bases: TGTGCCAGCTCCCCTTCAGGAAGAGAGACCCAGTACTTC. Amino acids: CASSPSGRETQYF.

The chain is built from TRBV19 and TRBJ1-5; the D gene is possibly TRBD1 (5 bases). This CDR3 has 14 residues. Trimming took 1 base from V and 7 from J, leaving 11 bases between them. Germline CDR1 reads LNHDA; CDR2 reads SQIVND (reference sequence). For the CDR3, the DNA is TGTGCCAGTAGTATAGCCGGGGCGCGACAGCCCCAGCATTTT. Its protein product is CASSIAGARQPQHF.

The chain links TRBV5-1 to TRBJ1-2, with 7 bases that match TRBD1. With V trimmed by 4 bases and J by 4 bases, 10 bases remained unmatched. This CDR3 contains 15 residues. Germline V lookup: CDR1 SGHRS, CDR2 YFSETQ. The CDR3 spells CASSGGQRPSYGYTF. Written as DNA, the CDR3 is TGCGCCAGCAGCGGGGGACAGCGCCCAAGCTATGGCTACACCTTC.

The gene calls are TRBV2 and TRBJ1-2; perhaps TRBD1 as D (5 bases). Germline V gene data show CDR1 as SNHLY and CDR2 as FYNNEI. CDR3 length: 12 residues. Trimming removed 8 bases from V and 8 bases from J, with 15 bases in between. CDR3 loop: CASDGGGKGYTF. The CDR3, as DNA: TGTGCCAGCGACGGCGGGGGGAAAGGCTACACCTTC.

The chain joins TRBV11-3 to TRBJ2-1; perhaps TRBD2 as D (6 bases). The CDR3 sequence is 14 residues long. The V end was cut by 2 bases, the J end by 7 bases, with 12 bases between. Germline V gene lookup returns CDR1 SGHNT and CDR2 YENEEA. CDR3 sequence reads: CASSLRTAGNEQFF. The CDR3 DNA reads TGTGCCAGCAGCTTACGGACGGCGGGAAATGAGCAGTTCTTC.

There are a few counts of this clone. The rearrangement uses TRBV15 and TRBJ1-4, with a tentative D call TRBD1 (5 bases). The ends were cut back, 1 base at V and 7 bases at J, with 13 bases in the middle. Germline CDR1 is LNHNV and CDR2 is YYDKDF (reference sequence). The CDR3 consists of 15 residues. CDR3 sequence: CATSRALGDVEKLFF. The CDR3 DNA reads TGTGCCACCAGCAGAGCTCTGGGGGATGTTGAAAAACTGTTTTTT.

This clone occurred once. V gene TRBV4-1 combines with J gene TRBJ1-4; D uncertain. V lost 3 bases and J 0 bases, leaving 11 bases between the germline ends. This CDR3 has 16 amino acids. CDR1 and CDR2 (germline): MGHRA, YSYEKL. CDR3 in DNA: TGCGCCAGCAGCCACGGACCTTTTGCAACTAATGAAAAACTGTTTTTT. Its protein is CASSHGPFATNEKLFF.

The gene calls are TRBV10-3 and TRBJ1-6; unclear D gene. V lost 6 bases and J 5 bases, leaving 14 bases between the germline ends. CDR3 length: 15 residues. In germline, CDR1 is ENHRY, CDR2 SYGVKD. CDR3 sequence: CAISGRWVDNSPLHF. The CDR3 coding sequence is TGTGCCATCAGCGGACGATGGGTTGATAATTCACCCCTCCACTTT.

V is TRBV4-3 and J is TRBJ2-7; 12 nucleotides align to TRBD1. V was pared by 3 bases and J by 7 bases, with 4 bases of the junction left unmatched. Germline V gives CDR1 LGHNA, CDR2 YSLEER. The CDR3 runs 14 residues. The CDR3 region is CASSQGQGAREQYF. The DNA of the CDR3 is TGCGCCAGCAGCCAGGGACAGGGGGCAAGGGAGCAGTACTTC.

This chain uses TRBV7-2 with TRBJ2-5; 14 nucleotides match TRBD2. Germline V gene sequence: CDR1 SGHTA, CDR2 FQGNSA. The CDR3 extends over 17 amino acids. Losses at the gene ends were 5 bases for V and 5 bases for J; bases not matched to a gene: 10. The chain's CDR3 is CASSLTSGRASYETQYF. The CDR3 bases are TGTGCCAGCAGCCTGACTAGCGGGAGGGCTAGTTATGAGACCCAGTACTTC.

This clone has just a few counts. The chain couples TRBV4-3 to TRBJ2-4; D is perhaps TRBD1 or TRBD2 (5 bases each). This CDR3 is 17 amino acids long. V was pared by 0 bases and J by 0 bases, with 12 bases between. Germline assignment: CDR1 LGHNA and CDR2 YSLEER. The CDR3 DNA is TGCGCCAGCAGCCAAGAGGTGTCGGGGCTAGCCAAAAACATTCAGTACTTC. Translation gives CASSQEVSGLAKNIQYF.

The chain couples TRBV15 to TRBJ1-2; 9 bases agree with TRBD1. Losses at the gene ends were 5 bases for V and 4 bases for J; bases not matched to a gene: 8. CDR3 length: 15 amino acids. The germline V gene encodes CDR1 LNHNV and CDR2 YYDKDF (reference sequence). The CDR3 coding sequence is TGTGCCACCAGCGTTCGGACAGGGGACACCTATGGCTACACCTTC. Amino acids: CATSVRTGDTYGYTF.

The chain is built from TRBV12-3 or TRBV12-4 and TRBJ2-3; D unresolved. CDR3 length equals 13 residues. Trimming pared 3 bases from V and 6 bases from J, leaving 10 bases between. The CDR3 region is CASSFSSTDTQYF. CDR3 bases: TGTGCCAGCAGTTTCTCTTCAACGGATACGCAGTATTTT.

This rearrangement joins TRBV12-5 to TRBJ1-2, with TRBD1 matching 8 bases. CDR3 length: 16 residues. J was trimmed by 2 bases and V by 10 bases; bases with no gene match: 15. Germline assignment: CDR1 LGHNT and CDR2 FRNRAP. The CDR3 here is CAIGPVDRGPNYGYTF. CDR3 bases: TGTGCTATAGGGCCGGTTGACAGGGGACCCAACTATGGCTACACCTTC. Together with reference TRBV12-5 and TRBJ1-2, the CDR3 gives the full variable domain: DARVTQTPRHKVTEMGQEVTMRCQPILGHNTVFWYRQTMMQGLELLAYFRNRAPLDDSGMPKDRFSAEMPDATLATLKIQPSEPRDSAVYFCAIGPVDRGPNYGYTFGSGTRLTVV.

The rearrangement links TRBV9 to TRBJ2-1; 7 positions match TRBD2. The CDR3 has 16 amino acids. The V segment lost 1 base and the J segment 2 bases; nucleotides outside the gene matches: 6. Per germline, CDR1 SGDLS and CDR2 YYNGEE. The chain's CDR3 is CASSVKGGSTYNEQFF. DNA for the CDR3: TGTGCCAGCAGCGTAAAAGGCGGGAGTACCTACAATGAGCAGTTCTTC.

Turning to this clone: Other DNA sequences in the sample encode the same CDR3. CDR3 sequence reads: CASSFDPDTQYF. The CDR3 region has the DNA TGTGCCAGCAGTTTCGACCCAGATACGCAGTATTTT. This sequence joins TRBV12-3 or TRBV12-4 and TRBJ2-3; D remains ambiguous. V dropped 3 bases and J dropped 4 bases, with 5 bases sitting between them. This CDR3 comprises 12 residues.

Here the CDR3 reads CASSSTSRSTDTQYF. In DNA form, the CDR3 reads TGTGCCAGTAGTTCGACTAGCAGAAGCACAGATACGCAGTATTTT. J is TRBJ2-3 and V is TRBV19; TRBD2 matches 7 bases. Germline CDR1 reads LNHDA; CDR2 reads SQIVND (reference sequence). After removal of 5 bases from V and 0 bases from J, the junction contained 5 bases not matched to a gene. This CDR3 spans 15 amino acids. The full variable domain, with the rest looked up from reference TRBV19 and TRBJ2-3, is DGGITQSPKYLFRKEGQNVTLSCEQNLNHDAMYWYRQDPGQGLRLIYYSQIVNDFQKGDIAEGYSVSREKKESFPLTVTSAQKNPTAFYLCASSSTSRSTDTQYFGPGTRLTVL.

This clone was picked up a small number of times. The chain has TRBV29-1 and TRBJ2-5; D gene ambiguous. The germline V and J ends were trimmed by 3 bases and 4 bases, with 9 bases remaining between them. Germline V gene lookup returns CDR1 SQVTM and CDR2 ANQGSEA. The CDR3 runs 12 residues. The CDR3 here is CSVETPGETQYF. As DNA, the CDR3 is TGCAGCGTTGAGACCCCGGGAGAGACCCAGTACTTC.

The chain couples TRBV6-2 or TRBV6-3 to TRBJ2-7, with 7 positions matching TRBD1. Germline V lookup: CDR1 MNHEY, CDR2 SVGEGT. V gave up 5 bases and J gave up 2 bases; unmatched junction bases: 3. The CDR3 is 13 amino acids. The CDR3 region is CASSTGAAYEQYF. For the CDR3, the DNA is TGTGCCAGCAGTACAGGGGCGGCCTACGAGCAGTACTTC.

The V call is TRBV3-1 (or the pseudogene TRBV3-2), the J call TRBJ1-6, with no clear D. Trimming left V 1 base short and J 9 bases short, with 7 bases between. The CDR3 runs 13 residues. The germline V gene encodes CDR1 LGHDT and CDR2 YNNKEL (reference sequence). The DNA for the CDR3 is TGTGCCAGCAGCCAAGTTTTTGGTTCACCCCTCCACTTT. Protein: CASSQVFGSPLHF.

As DNA, the CDR3 is TGTGCCAGCAGCTCTGGGCCTCGAGATACGCAGTATTTT. Translating it yields CASSSGPRDTQYF. The chain joins TRBV11-2 to TRBJ2-3; no firm D call. Germline values: CDR1 SGHAT, CDR2 FQNNGV. The CDR3 is made up of 13 amino acids. Trimming shortened V by 4 bases and J by 5 bases, and 10 bases separated the two germline ends.

The CDR3 loop is CASSDGAGESTGELFF. CDR3 DNA: TGTGCCAGCAGTGACGGGGCGGGGGAGAGCACCGGGGAGCTGTTTTTT. The chain uses TRBV6-4 and TRBJ2-2; TRBD2 matches at 7 bases. The CDR3 runs 16 residues. After removal of 2 bases from V and 4 bases from J, the junction contained 7 bases not matched to a gene. Looked up from germline, CDR1 is MRHNA and CDR2 is SNTAGT.

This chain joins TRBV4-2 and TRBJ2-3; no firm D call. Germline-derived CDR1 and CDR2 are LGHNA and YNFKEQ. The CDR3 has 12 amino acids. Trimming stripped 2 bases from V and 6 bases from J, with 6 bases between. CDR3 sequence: CASSQSIDTQYF. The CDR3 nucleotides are TGTGCCAGCAGCCAATCAATCGATACGCAGTATTTT.